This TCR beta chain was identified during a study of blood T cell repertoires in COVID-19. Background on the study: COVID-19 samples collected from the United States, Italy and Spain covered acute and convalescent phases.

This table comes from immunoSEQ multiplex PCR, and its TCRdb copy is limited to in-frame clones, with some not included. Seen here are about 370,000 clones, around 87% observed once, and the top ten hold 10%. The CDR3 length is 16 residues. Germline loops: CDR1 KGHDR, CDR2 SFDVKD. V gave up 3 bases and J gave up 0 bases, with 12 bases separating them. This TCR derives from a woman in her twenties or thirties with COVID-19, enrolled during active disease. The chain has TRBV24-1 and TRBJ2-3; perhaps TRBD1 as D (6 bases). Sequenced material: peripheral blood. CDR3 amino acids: CATSDPWTVSTDTQYF. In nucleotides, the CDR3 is TGTGCCACCAGTGATCCGTGGACAGTGAGCACAGATACGCAGTATTTT.